The 26 T cell receptor beta chains in this list originate from one sample, sequenced in a study of blood T cell repertoires in COVID-19. Sequenced by immunoSEQ multiplex PCR; TCRdb stores in-frame clones only, minus some. The sample has 200,000 to 250,000 clones; about nine tenths are singletons. The sample was peripheral blood. The receptor set was obtained from a man in his 60s who had recovered from COVID-19.

The table lists this clone with a few counts. The CDR3 region has the DNA TGCGCCAGCAGCTTCGAGCGGAACACAGATACGCAGTATTTT. This translates into CASSFERNTDTQYF. This chain uses TRBV5-1 with TRBJ2-3, with D possibly TRBD2 on 5 matching bases. Trimming pared 2 bases from V and 2 bases from J, leaving 9 bases between. Looked up from germline, CDR1 is SGHRS and CDR2 is YFSETQ. CDR3 length: 14 residues.

The V gene is TRBV5-1, the J gene TRBJ2-5, with D possibly being TRBD2 (5 bases). This CDR3 has 15 amino acids. CDR1 and CDR2 (germline): SGHRS, YFSETQ. Trimming took off 0 bases at V and 2 bases at J, with 11 bases between the two ends. Here the CDR3 DNA reads TGCGCCAGCAGCTTGGGCCGGGGTCCACAAGAGACCCAGTACTTC. Translating gives CASSLGRGPQETQYF. Drawing the rest from reference TRBV5-1 and TRBJ2-5, the complete variable domain is KAGVTQTPRYLIKTRGQQVTLSCSPISGHRSVSWYQQTPGQGLQFLFEYFSETQRNKGNFPGRFSGRQFSNSRSEMNVSTLELGDSALYLCASSLGRGPQETQYFGPGTRLLVL.

The genes are TRBV5-5 and TRBJ2-7, with TRBD1 matching over 7 bases. CDR3 size: 15 residues. V was pared by 2 bases and J by 2 bases, with 7 bases of the junction left unmatched. Germline V gene data show CDR1 as SGHKS and CDR2 as YYEKEE (reference sequence). The CDR3 sequence: CASSFLGDRPYEQYF. CDR3 coding DNA: TGTGCCAGCAGCTTTCTCGGGGACAGACCCTACGAGCAGTACTTC.

The chain recombines TRBV5-1 with TRBJ1-2; 8 nucleotides match TRBD1. V lost 4 bases, J lost 5 bases, and 10 bases stayed unmatched. The germline CDR1 and CDR2 sequences are SGHRS and YFSETQ. The CDR3 has 15 amino acids. CDR3 DNA: TGCGCCAGCAGCCAAAACAGGGGGTCGGCTTATGGCTACACCTTC. It translates to CASSQNRGSAYGYTF. Full variable domain (rest looked up from reference TRBV5-1 and TRBJ1-2): KAGVTQTPRYLIKTRGQQVTLSCSPISGHRSVSWYQQTPGQGLQFLFEYFSETQRNKGNFPGRFSGRQFSNSRSEMNVSTLELGDSALYLCASSQNRGSAYGYTFGSGTRLTVV.

The CDR3 DNA reads as TGTGCCAGCAGTTTGGACAGGGGAAACATTCAGTACTTC. Translating it yields CASSLDRGNIQYF. This rearrangement joins TRBV28 to TRBJ2-4; 9 bases are shared with TRBD1. CDR3 length: 13 amino acids. CDR1 and CDR2 from the germline V gene are MDHEN and SYDVKM. V shed 3 bases and J 6 bases; nucleotides not matched to a gene: 0.

The gene calls are TRBV3-1 (or the pseudogene TRBV3-2) and TRBJ2-3; D is unclear. The CDR3 is 12 amino acids. Per the germline V gene, CDR1 is LGHDT and CDR2 is YNNKEL (reference sequence). Trimming pared 1 base from V and 6 bases from J, leaving 5 bases between. CDR3 nucleotides: TGTGCCAGCAGCCAAGGGGCGGATACGCAGTATTTT. It codes for CASSQGADTQYF.

V usage is TRBV5-8 and J usage is TRBJ2-1, with 7 positions matching TRBD1. The trim removed 4 bases at V and 4 bases at J, leaving 8 bases unmatched. The germline CDR1 and CDR2 sequences are SGHTS and YDEGEE. The CDR3 is 15 residues long. CDR3 in DNA: TGTGCCAGCAGCCCACACGGGACAGCTTACAATGAGCAGTTCTTC. The encoded protein is CASSPHGTAYNEQFF.

The chain couples TRBV6-6 to TRBJ1-6; unclear D gene. V lost 5 bases and J lost 4, with 12 bases in between. Germline lookup yields CDR1 MNHNY and CDR2 SVGAGI (reference sequence). The CDR3 has 15 residues. This chain's CDR3 is CASSAGPGYNSPLHF. The CDR3 DNA is TGTGCCAGCAGTGCCGGACCGGGGTATAATTCACCCCTCCACTTT.

The chain links TRBV2 to TRBJ1-4; no reliable D call. Germline V gives CDR1 SNHLY, CDR2 FYNNEI. V lost 3 bases and J lost 5, with 10 bases in between. The CDR3 is 14 residues long. The CDR3 reads CASSEGGGNEKLFF. The CDR3, as DNA: TGTGCCAGCAGTGAGGGCGGAGGGAATGAAAAACTGTTTTTT.

V gene TRBV2 combines with J gene TRBJ2-1; 8 bases are a match to TRBD2. CDR3 size: 15 residues. CDR1 SNHLY and CDR2 FYNNEI come from the germline V gene. The J segment lost 9 bases and the V segment lost 6 bases, leaving 13 bases of the junction unmatched. The chain's CDR3 is CASRASPGGFIEQFF. CDR3 DNA: TGTGCCAGCAGGGCGTCTCCGGGAGGGTTCATTGAGCAGTTCTTC.

V gene TRBV6-5 combines with J gene TRBJ2-3, with D perhaps matching TRBD2 (7 bases). V dropped 0 bases and J dropped 8 bases, with 12 bases sitting between them. The CDR3 extends over 14 amino acids. Germline loops: CDR1 MNHEY, CDR2 SVGAGI. As DNA, the CDR3 is TGTGCCAGCAGTTACTCCGGGGGGCAGGCTACGCAGTATTTT. This translates into CASSYSGGQATQYF.

The chain recombines TRBV9 with TRBJ2-6; TRBD1 matches 10 bases. The CDR3 has 17 residues. J lost 0 bases, V lost 4 bases, and 4 bases had no gene match. Germline CDR1 and CDR2: SGDLS and YYNGEE. The DNA of the CDR3 is TGTGCCAGCAGCCCGACAGGGGGCCCCTCTGGGGCCAACGTCCTGACTTTC. Its translation: CASSPTGGPSGANVLTF.

This clone was seen just once. The chain carries TRBV3-1 (or the pseudogene TRBV3-2) and TRBJ1-5, with a weak D call TRBD1 (6 bases). The CDR3 length is 14 residues. Germline V gene data show CDR1 as LGHDT and CDR2 as YNNKEL (reference sequence). With 1 base removed from V and 9 bases from J, the gap between germline ends came to 13 bases. The CDR3 protein is CASSQGQEDRPQHF. The CDR3 nucleotides read TGTGCCAGCAGCCAAGGACAGGAGGACCGGCCCCAGCATTTT.

The rearrangement uses TRBV5-1 and TRBJ2-3; no reliable D call. Germline V lookup: CDR1 SGHRS, CDR2 YFSETQ. The CDR3 extends over 14 amino acids. V shed 0 bases and J shed 2 bases, with 7 bases lying between them. The CDR3, as DNA: TGCGCCAGCAGCTTGGTAGCTTACACAGATACGCAGTATTTT. Its protein product is CASSLVAYTDTQYF.

V and J are TRBV2 and TRBJ2-2; possibly TRBD2 for D (5 bases). The V end lost 11 bases, the J end lost 2 bases, and 12 bases lay between the germline ends. The CDR3 contains 13 residues. Germline CDR1 and CDR2: SNHLY and FYNNEI. The CDR3 reads CACQLENTGELFF. Written as DNA, the CDR3 is TGTGCCTGCCAACTAGAAAACACCGGGGAGCTGTTTTTT.

The chain links TRBV20-1 to TRBJ1-2; D is undetermined. This CDR3 comprises 8 residues. The V end lost 4 bases, the J end lost 8 bases, and 2 bases lay between the germline ends. The germline V gene has CDR1 DFQATT and CDR2 SNEGSKA (reference sequence). CDR3 residues: CSATGYTF. CDR3 sequence (DNA): TGCAGTGCTACAGGCTACACCTTC.

CDR3 sequence reads: CASSQTPGQGREKLFF. In nucleotides, the CDR3 is TGTGCCAGCAGCCAGACCCCGGGACAGGGTCGTGAAAAACTGTTTTTT. The chain employs TRBV14 and TRBJ1-4; 9 bases agree with TRBD1. In germline, CDR1 is SGHDN, CDR2 FVKESK. The CDR3 contains 16 residues. Trimming cost V 3 bases and J 7 bases; bases outside gene matches: 9.

V is TRBV5-4 and J is TRBJ2-5, with 7 bases lining up with TRBD2. V lost 0 bases and J lost 5; bases outside the gene matches: 4. Germline CDR1 SGHNT, CDR2 YYREEE (reference sequence). This CDR3 contains 14 residues. The DNA for the CDR3 is TGTGCCAGCAGCTTGGAGACTAGCCGGGAGACCCAGTACTTC. As protein: CASSLETSRETQYF.

The chain recombines TRBV19 with TRBJ2-4; perhaps TRBD2 as D (6 bases). Trimming took 5 bases from V and 2 from J, leaving 19 bases between them. Germline-derived CDR1 and CDR2 are LNHDA and SQIVND (reference sequence). The CDR3 length is 17 residues. In nucleotides, the CDR3 is TGTGCCAGTAGTGCCCGCGGGAACTCCGGGACCAAAAACATTCAGTACTTC. Protein sequence: CASSARGNSGTKNIQYF. The full variable domain, rest sourced from reference TRBV19 and TRBJ2-4, is DGGITQSPKYLFRKEGQNVTLSCEQNLNHDAMYWYRQDPGQGLRLIYYSQIVNDFQKGDIAEGYSVSREKKESFPLTVTSAQKNPTAFYLCASSARGNSGTKNIQYFGAGTRLSVL.

The J gene is TRBJ1-3, the V gene TRBV6-4; D is uncertain. CDR1 is MRHNA and CDR2 is SNTAGT in the germline V gene. Trimming removed 3 bases from V and 11 bases from J, with 26 bases in between. This CDR3 has 17 residues. In nucleotides, the CDR3 is TGTGCCAGCAGTGATTGGGCAGCCACCCCGCTCTTTCCTCCCATATATTTT. It encodes CASSDWAATPLFPPIYF.

The chain joins TRBV6-5 to TRBJ2-3; the match to TRBD2 covers 8 bases. The CDR3 loop spans 14 amino acids. The V segment lost 4 bases and the J segment 4 bases; nucleotides outside the gene matches: 4. The germline V gene has CDR1 MNHEY and CDR2 SVGAGI. CDR3 in DNA: TGTGCCAGCAGTTGGAAGACTAGCGCAGATACGCAGTATTTT. Amino acid sequence: CASSWKTSADTQYF.

The J gene is TRBJ2-3, the V gene TRBV4-3; D not certain. CDR3 length: 17 residues. CDR1 is LGHNA, CDR2 YSLEER, per germline. Trimming took off 0 bases at V and 1 base at J, with 14 bases between the two ends. The CDR3 loop reads CASSQEWQTSGTDTQYF. Written as DNA, the CDR3 is TGCGCCAGCAGCCAAGAATGGCAAACATCTGGCACAGATACGCAGTATTTT.

The CDR3 coding sequence is TGTGCCACCAGCAGAGATGGCGAGGGGGCGTTGAACACTGAAGCTTTCTTT. This gives the protein CATSRDGEGALNTEAFF. The chain has TRBV15 and TRBJ1-1; 7 positions agree with TRBD1. CDR1 and CDR2 from the germline V gene are LNHNV and YYDKDF (reference sequence). With 0 bases clipped from V and 0 bases from J, the junction kept 7 bases outside the gene matches. The CDR3 contains 17 residues.

In its sample, this clone was seen once. The V gene is TRBV19, the J gene TRBJ1-2, with D perhaps matching TRBD1 (6 bases). The CDR3 consists of 14 residues. CDR1 is LNHDA, CDR2 SQIVND, per germline (reference sequence). The germline V and J ends were trimmed by 6 bases and 1 base, with 12 bases remaining between them. CDR3 DNA sequence: TGTGCCAGTAGGGAAACAGGGAGTAACTATGGCTACACCTTC. It is translated as CASRETGSNYGYTF.

This rearrangement joins TRBV19 to TRBJ2-2; D ambiguous. Trimming left V 6 bases short and J 8 bases short, with 16 bases between. Per the germline V gene, CDR1 is LNHDA and CDR2 is SQIVND (reference sequence). The CDR3 length is 14 residues. CDR3 sequence reads: CASSLHEVVGELFF. CDR3 DNA sequence: TGTGCCAGTAGCCTCCACGAGGTGGTGGGGGAGCTGTTTTTT.

The J gene is TRBJ1-6, the V gene TRBV2; 7 nucleotides agree with TRBD1. CDR1 and CDR2 (germline): SNHLY, FYNNEI. The CDR3 runs to 16 residues. Trimming took 5 bases from V and 7 from J; bases not matched to a gene: 11. The CDR3 nucleotides read TGTGCCAGCAGTTTACAGGGGAGTTGGGGAAATTCACCCCTCCACTTT. It codes for CASSLQGSWGNSPLHF.